These T cell receptor beta chains were read from a single sample in a study of cytomegalovirus exposure and HLA in healthy donors. Clones were read by immunoSEQ multiplex PCR, and TCRdb kept only the in-frame ones, dropping some. Counted here are roughly 160,000 clones, approximately 85% occurring once; the ten biggest clones make up around a tenth. The sequenced material came from PBMCs. Receptors were obtained from a man in his fifties in good health and CMV-seropositive. Both conserved end residues are part of each CDR3. Each record gives: V gene, D gene, clone size, J gene, CDR3 protein, CDR3 DNA. D genes are given only for firm matches. Clone size is not always given. Where it is, it says once, few, many or a class for expanded clones.

v_call: TRBV2
d_call: TRBD2
clone_size: -
j_call: TRBJ2-7
cdr3_aa: CASSEWNSGSEQYF
cdr3_nt: TGTGCCAGCAGTGAATGGAATAGCGGGAGCGAGCAGTACTTC

v_call: TRBV4-2
d_call: TRBD2
clone_size: once
j_call: TRBJ2-5
cdr3_aa: CASSQELAGAAETQYF
cdr3_nt: TGTGCCAGCAGCCAAGAGCTAGCGGGGGCTGCAGAGACCCAGTACTTC

v_call: TRBV5-1
d_call: TRBD1
clone_size: -
j_call: TRBJ2-7
cdr3_aa: CASSSTGGLSSYEQYF
cdr3_nt: TGCGCCAGCAGCTCGACAGGGGGTTTGAGCTCCTACGAGCAGTACTTC

v_call: TRBV2
d_call: -
clone_size: -
j_call: TRBJ1-5
cdr3_aa: CASRKVDRSNQPQHF
cdr3_nt: TGTGCCAGCAGGAAAGTAGACAGGAGTAATCAGCCCCAGCATTTT

v_call: TRBV5-4
d_call: -
clone_size: -
j_call: TRBJ2-2
cdr3_aa: CASSLGARVNTGELFF
cdr3_nt: TGTGCCAGCTCGCTGGGTGCGCGGGTAAACACCGGGGAGCTGTTTTTT

v_call: TRBV20-1
d_call: -
clone_size: few
j_call: TRBJ2-7
cdr3_aa: CSASGFDEQYF
cdr3_nt: TGCAGTGCTAGCGGTTTCGACGAGCAGTACTTC

v_call: TRBV10-1
d_call: -
clone_size: -
j_call: TRBJ2-5
cdr3_aa: CASSPLETQYF
cdr3_nt: TGCGCCAGCAGCCCATTAGAGACCCAGTACTTC

v_call: TRBV7-3
d_call: -
clone_size: -
j_call: TRBJ1-1
cdr3_aa: CASSLTTDNTEAFF
cdr3_nt: TGTGCCAGCAGCTTAACGACAGATAACACTGAAGCTTTCTTT

v_call: TRBV4-3
d_call: TRBD2
clone_size: -
j_call: TRBJ2-7
cdr3_aa: CASSQGTSPGVDEQYF
cdr3_nt: TGCGCCAGCAGCCAGGGGACTAGCCCGGGCGTCGACGAGCAGTACTTC

v_call: TRBV11-2
d_call: TRBD1
clone_size: -
j_call: TRBJ2-1
cdr3_aa: CASGQDRATEQFF
cdr3_nt: TGTGCCAGCGGCCAGGACAGGGCGACTGAGCAGTTCTTC

v_call: TRBV4-3
d_call: -
clone_size: -
j_call: TRBJ2-7
cdr3_aa: CASSQVAASSYEQYF
cdr3_nt: TGCGCCAGCAGCCAAGTAGCGGCAAGCTCCTACGAGCAGTACTTC

v_call: TRBV28
d_call: -
clone_size: -
j_call: TRBJ1-5
cdr3_aa: CASSFTHALSLFQHF
cdr3_nt: TGTGCCAGCTCGTTTACCCATGCCCTATCTCTTTTCCAGCATTTT

v_call: TRBV18
d_call: -
clone_size: few
j_call: TRBJ1-1
cdr3_aa: CASSPNRNTEAFF
cdr3_nt: TGTGCCAGCTCACCAAATAGGAACACTGAAGCTTTCTTT

v_call: TRBV4-2
d_call: TRBD1
clone_size: -
j_call: TRBJ1-3
cdr3_aa: CASSQDRGRGNTIYF
cdr3_nt: TGTGCCAGCAGCCAAGATAGGGGGCGAGGAAACACCATATATTTT

v_call: TRBV4-2
d_call: -
clone_size: -
j_call: TRBJ1-2
cdr3_aa: CASSHVRGGQNYGYTF
cdr3_nt: TGTGCCAGCAGCCACGTTCGGGGGGGCCAGAACTATGGCTACACCTTC

v_call: TRBV4-3
d_call: -
clone_size: once
j_call: TRBJ1-5
cdr3_aa: CASSPVRGSLEPQHF
cdr3_nt: TGCGCCAGCAGCCCGGTACGAGGTTCATTAGAGCCCCAGCATTTT

v_call: TRBV11-3
d_call: -
clone_size: -
j_call: TRBJ2-7
cdr3_aa: CASSFGQGDEQYF
cdr3_nt: TGTGCCAGCAGCTTTGGTCAGGGCGACGAGCAGTACTTC

v_call: TRBV7-8
d_call: TRBD1
clone_size: -
j_call: TRBJ1-6
cdr3_aa: CASSSSPGTAYSPLHF
cdr3_nt: TGTGCCAGCAGCTCATCACCCGGGACAGCTTATTCACCCCTCCACTTT

v_call: TRBV28
d_call: -
clone_size: -
j_call: TRBJ2-7
cdr3_aa: CASSLSYSAYEQYF
cdr3_nt: TGTGCCAGCAGTTTATCTTATAGTGCGTACGAGCAGTACTTC

v_call: TRBV7-9
d_call: -
clone_size: -
j_call: TRBJ2-5
cdr3_aa: CASSRDQGSETQYF
cdr3_nt: TGTGCCAGCAGCCGTGATCAGGGAAGTGAGACCCAGTACTTC

v_call: TRBV27
d_call: TRBD1
clone_size: -
j_call: TRBJ1-2
cdr3_aa: CASARDRRNGYTF
cdr3_nt: TGTGCCAGCGCCCGGGACAGGAGGAATGGCTACACCTTC

v_call: TRBV27
d_call: -
clone_size: -
j_call: TRBJ2-2
cdr3_aa: CASRLAGGSGAGELFF
cdr3_nt: TGTGCCAGCAGACTAGCTGGGGGGAGCGGCGCCGGGGAGCTGTTTTTT

v_call: TRBV5-6
d_call: -
clone_size: -
j_call: TRBJ1-5
cdr3_aa: CASSSLRENSNQPQHF
cdr3_nt: TGTGCCAGCAGCTCTCTGAGGGAGAATAGCAATCAGCCCCAGCATTTT

v_call: TRBV29-1
d_call: -
clone_size: -
j_call: TRBJ1-1
cdr3_aa: CSVQGGEGYTEAFF
cdr3_nt: TGCAGCGTGCAGGGAGGCGAGGGGTACACTGAAGCTTTCTTT

v_call: TRBV6-5
d_call: TRBD2
clone_size: -
j_call: TRBJ2-3
cdr3_aa: CATSGTGTDTQYF
cdr3_nt: TGTGCCACAAGCGGGACCGGCACAGATACGCAGTATTTT

v_call: TRBV9
d_call: TRBD1
clone_size: -
j_call: TRBJ1-2
cdr3_aa: CASSAATGANYGYTF
cdr3_nt: TGTGCCAGCAGCGCAGCGACAGGGGCTAACTATGGCTACACCTTC

v_call: TRBV4-2
d_call: -
clone_size: few
j_call: TRBJ2-7
cdr3_aa: CASSQDISEGQYF
cdr3_nt: TGTGCCAGCAGCCAAGACATCTCCGAGGGGCAGTACTTC

v_call: TRBV5-1
d_call: -
clone_size: -
j_call: TRBJ1-3
cdr3_aa: CASSLTGVSGNTIYF
cdr3_nt: TGCGCCAGCAGCCTCACAGGAGTCTCTGGAAACACCATATATTTT

v_call: TRBV5-1
d_call: TRBD1
clone_size: -
j_call: TRBJ1-1
cdr3_aa: CASTPQGGGAFF
cdr3_nt: TGCGCCAGCACCCCACAGGGGGGTGGAGCCTTCTTT

v_call: TRBV30
d_call: -
clone_size: -
j_call: TRBJ1-2
cdr3_aa: CAWSVRGPSYGYTF
cdr3_nt: TGTGCCTGGAGTGTTCGGGGTCCCTCTTATGGCTACACCTTC

v_call: TRBV11-3
d_call: TRBD2
clone_size: -
j_call: TRBJ2-7
cdr3_aa: CASSLGCAEREGNEQYF
cdr3_nt: TGTGCCAGCAGCTTAGGTTGTGCGGAGCGGGAGGGCAATGAGCAGTACTTC

v_call: TRBV6-5
d_call: TRBD2
clone_size: -
j_call: TRBJ2-3
cdr3_aa: CASRVGLAGADTQYF
cdr3_nt: TGTGCCAGCAGGGTGGGACTAGCGGGGGCAGATACGCAGTATTTT

v_call: TRBV5-4
d_call: TRBD1
clone_size: -
j_call: TRBJ1-2
cdr3_aa: CASSATGGGFSGYTF
cdr3_nt: TGTGCCAGCAGCGCTACAGGGGGTGGTTTCAGTGGCTACACCTTC

v_call: TRBV19
d_call: TRBD1
clone_size: -
j_call: TRBJ2-5
cdr3_aa: CASSRTGYQETQYF
cdr3_nt: TGTGCCAGTAGTAGGACAGGGTACCAAGAGACCCAGTACTTC

v_call: TRBV7-2
d_call: TRBD1
clone_size: -
j_call: TRBJ1-1
cdr3_aa: CASSGGTVTEAFF
cdr3_nt: TGTGCCAGCAGCGGAGGGACAGTCACTGAAGCTTTCTTT

v_call: TRBV19
d_call: TRBD1
clone_size: -
j_call: TRBJ2-2
cdr3_aa: CASSIGTGVTGELFF
cdr3_nt: TGTGCCAGTAGCATAGGGACAGGAGTTACCGGGGAGCTGTTTTTT

v_call: TRBV28
d_call: -
clone_size: -
j_call: TRBJ2-7
cdr3_aa: CASSLQLRSSYEQYF
cdr3_nt: TGTGCCAGCAGTTTACAGCTAAGGAGCTCCTACGAGCAGTACTTC

v_call: TRBV30
d_call: -
clone_size: -
j_call: TRBJ2-5
cdr3_aa: CAWGRAGEETQYF
cdr3_nt: TGTGCCTGGGGTAGAGCGGGCGAAGAGACCCAGTACTTC

v_call: TRBV19
d_call: -
clone_size: -
j_call: TRBJ1-1
cdr3_aa: CASSQWQAKAFF
cdr3_nt: TGTGCCAGTAGCCAATGGCAGGCAAAAGCTTTCTTT

v_call: TRBV7-2
d_call: -
clone_size: few
j_call: TRBJ2-3
cdr3_aa: CASSVQTRETDTQYF
cdr3_nt: TGTGCCAGCAGCGTTCAAACGCGGGAAACAGATACGCAGTATTTT

v_call: TRBV16
d_call: TRBD1
clone_size: few
j_call: TRBJ1-6
cdr3_aa: CASSQSKRWTGVAYNSPLHF
cdr3_nt: TGTGCCAGCAGCCAATCAAAGAGGTGGACAGGGGTCGCCTATAATTCACCCCTCCACTTT

v_call: TRBV7-7
d_call: -
clone_size: -
j_call: TRBJ2-2
cdr3_aa: CASSLVRQSGELFF
cdr3_nt: TGTGCTAGCAGCTTAGTTAGACAGTCCGGGGAGCTGTTTTTT

v_call: TRBV7-7
d_call: -
clone_size: -
j_call: TRBJ2-7
cdr3_aa: CASSFRQGGYEQYF
cdr3_nt: TGTGCTAGCAGCTTTAGGCAGGGTGGATACGAGCAGTACTTC

v_call: TRBV7-9
d_call: -
clone_size: -
j_call: TRBJ1-1
cdr3_aa: CASMGREAFF
cdr3_nt: TGTGCCAGCATGGGCCGTGAAGCTTTCTTT

v_call: TRBV6-1
d_call: TRBD2
clone_size: once
j_call: TRBJ2-1
cdr3_aa: CASSEEVGRADNEQFF
cdr3_nt: TGTGCCAGCAGTGAAGAGGTCGGGAGGGCCGACAATGAGCAGTTCTTC

v_call: TRBV7-9
d_call: -
clone_size: -
j_call: TRBJ2-1
cdr3_aa: CASTTLSSYNEQFF
cdr3_nt: TGTGCCAGCACCACACTAAGCTCCTACAATGAGCAGTTCTTC

v_call: TRBV4-2
d_call: -
clone_size: -
j_call: TRBJ2-3
cdr3_aa: CASSQVSSRGTDTQYF
cdr3_nt: TGTGCCAGCAGCCAAGTCTCTAGCCGCGGCACAGATACGCAGTATTTT

v_call: TRBV7-9
d_call: TRBD1
clone_size: -
j_call: TRBJ2-7
cdr3_aa: CASSSNRGTYEQYF
cdr3_nt: TGTGCCAGCAGTTCTAACAGGGGAACCTACGAGCAGTACTTC

v_call: TRBV6-1
d_call: -
clone_size: -
j_call: TRBJ2-2
cdr3_aa: CASTERRTDLTGELFF
cdr3_nt: TGTGCCAGCACTGAGAGAAGGACAGACTTGACCGGGGAGCTGTTTTTT

v_call: TRBV19
d_call: -
clone_size: -
j_call: TRBJ1-5
cdr3_aa: CASRPHDIGQPQHF
cdr3_nt: TGTGCCAGTAGGCCTCACGACATTGGTCAGCCCCAGCATTTT

v_call: TRBV7-7
d_call: -
clone_size: -
j_call: TRBJ2-5
cdr3_aa: CASSLGGGKQETQYF
cdr3_nt: TGTGCTAGCAGCTTAGGAGGGGGTAAACAAGAGACCCAGTACTTC

v_call: TRBV9
d_call: TRBD1
clone_size: -
j_call: TRBJ2-7
cdr3_aa: CASGQGSSYEQYF
cdr3_nt: TGTGCCAGCGGACAGGGCAGCTCCTACGAGCAGTACTTC

v_call: TRBV5-5
d_call: -
clone_size: -
j_call: TRBJ1-4
cdr3_aa: CASSPSGGNNNEKLFF
cdr3_nt: TGTGCCAGCAGCCCGTCCGGGGGAAATAATAATGAAAAACTGTTTTTT

v_call: TRBV9
d_call: -
clone_size: -
j_call: TRBJ2-2
cdr3_aa: CASSSRGAANTGELFF
cdr3_nt: TGTGCCAGCAGCAGCCGGGGGGCCGCGAACACCGGGGAGCTGTTTTTT

v_call: TRBV19
d_call: -
clone_size: -
j_call: TRBJ2-3
cdr3_aa: CASSTTRDFSTDTQYF
cdr3_nt: TGTGCCAGTAGTACAACCCGGGACTTTAGCACAGATACGCAGTATTTT

v_call: TRBV5-6
d_call: -
clone_size: few
j_call: TRBJ2-7
cdr3_aa: CASNPAGQTYEQYF
cdr3_nt: TGTGCCAGCAACCCGGCGGGACAGACCTACGAGCAGTACTTC

v_call: TRBV6-5
d_call: TRBD1
clone_size: few
j_call: TRBJ1-1
cdr3_aa: CASSGLGQGPTEAFF
cdr3_nt: TGTGCCAGCAGTGGCCTTGGACAGGGTCCCACTGAAGCTTTCTTT

v_call: TRBV7-2
d_call: -
clone_size: -
j_call: TRBJ2-7
cdr3_aa: CASSMVRDKNYEQYF
cdr3_nt: TGTGCCAGCAGCATGGTTCGGGACAAAAATTACGAGCAGTACTTC

v_call: TRBV6-5
d_call: -
clone_size: -
j_call: TRBJ2-3
cdr3_aa: CASSPVRGEADTQYF
cdr3_nt: TGTGCCAGCAGCCCCGTTCGAGGTGAGGCAGATACGCAGTATTTT

v_call: TRBV6-4
d_call: TRBD1
clone_size: -
j_call: TRBJ2-2
cdr3_aa: CASSEGQGTGELFF
cdr3_nt: TGTGCCAGCAGTGAGGGACAGGGCACCGGGGAGCTGTTTTTT